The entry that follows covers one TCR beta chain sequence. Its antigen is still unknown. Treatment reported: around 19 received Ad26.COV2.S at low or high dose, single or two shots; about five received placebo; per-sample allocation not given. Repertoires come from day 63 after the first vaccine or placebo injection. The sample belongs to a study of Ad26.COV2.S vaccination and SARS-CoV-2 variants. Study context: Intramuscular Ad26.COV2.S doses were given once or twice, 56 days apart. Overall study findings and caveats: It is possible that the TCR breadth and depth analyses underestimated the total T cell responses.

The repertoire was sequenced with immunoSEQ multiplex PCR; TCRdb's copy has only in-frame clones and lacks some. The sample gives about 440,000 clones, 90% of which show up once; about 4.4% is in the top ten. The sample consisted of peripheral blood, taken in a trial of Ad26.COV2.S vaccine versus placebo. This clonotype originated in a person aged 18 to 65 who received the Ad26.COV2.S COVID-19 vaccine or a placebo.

The CDR3 DNA reads TGTGCCAGCAGAATACCGGGACTAGCGGGATACGAGCAGTACTTC. It encodes CASRIPGLAGYEQYF. The chain joins TRBV6-5 to TRBJ2-7; 13 bases line up with TRBD2. CDR1 is MNHEY and CDR2 is SVGAGI in the germline V gene. V shed 6 bases and J 4 bases; nucleotides not matched to a gene: 6. The CDR3 runs to 15 residues.